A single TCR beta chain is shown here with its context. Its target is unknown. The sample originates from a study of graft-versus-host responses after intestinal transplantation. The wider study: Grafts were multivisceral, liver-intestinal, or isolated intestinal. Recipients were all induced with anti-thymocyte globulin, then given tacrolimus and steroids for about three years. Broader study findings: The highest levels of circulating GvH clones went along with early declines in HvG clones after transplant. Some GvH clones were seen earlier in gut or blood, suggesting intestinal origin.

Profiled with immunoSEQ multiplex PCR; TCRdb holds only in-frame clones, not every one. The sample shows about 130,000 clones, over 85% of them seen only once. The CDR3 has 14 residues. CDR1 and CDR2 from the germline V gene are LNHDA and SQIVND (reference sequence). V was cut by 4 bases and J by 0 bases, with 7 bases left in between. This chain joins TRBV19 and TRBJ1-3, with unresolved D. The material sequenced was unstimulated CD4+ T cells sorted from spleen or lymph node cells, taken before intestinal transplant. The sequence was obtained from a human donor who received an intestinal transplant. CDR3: CASSRGGSGNTIYF. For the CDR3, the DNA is TGTGCCAGTAGTAGAGGCGGCTCTGGAAACACCATATATTTT.